The clone carrying this TCR beta chain was recorded a few times. The antigen remains undetermined. All donors qualified as healthy HIV-negative adults and had experienced no recent acute infections or vaccinations. Libraries were prepared by immunoSEQ multiplex PCR; TCRdb keeps only in-frame clonotypes and omits some of them. The table shows around 200,000 clones, with around 63% occurring only once. The sample comes from a study of shared clonotypes between healthy human individuals. The study's findings and limits: Larger estimated richness was generally recorded for naive subsets relative to memory subsets.

The CDR3 is 13 residues long. Trimming removed 5 bases at V and 1 base at J, with 8 bases between. Germline values: CDR1 KGHSH, CDR2 LQKENI. The chain is built from TRBV18 and TRBJ1-1; D is undetermined. The TCR was taken from a man aged 25-40 years in good health. The sample comprised memory CD4+ T cells sorted from blood. Subset denoted: CD45RA-negative fraction. The CDR3 loop is CASSSDSNTEAFF. CDR3 nucleotide sequence: TGTGCCAGCTCAAGTGACTCGAACACTGAAGCTTTCTTT.